These 5 T cell receptor beta chains were all obtained from the same sample, sequenced in a study of response to subunit inactivated influenza vaccine. TCRdb recomputed calls from the RT-PCR reads with MiXCR, one row per CDR3 protein. The data hold 450,000 to 600,000 distinct CDR3 sequences, with 6.5% to 8% observed a single time. The source material was PBMCs from blood, sampled about 23 months after vaccination. Receptors were obtained from a man aged 45 to 70 who received an inactivated influenza vaccine.

The chain recombines TRBV6-1 with TRBJ2-3; D may be TRBD1 or TRBD2 (6 bases each). The CDR3 runs to 17 residues. CDR1 is MNHNS, CDR2 SASEGT, per germline. The ends were cut back, 6 bases at V and 5 bases at J, with 24 bases in the middle. In DNA form, the CDR3 reads TGTGCCAGCAGGTCCCTAGGTGTGGGGGGCGTGGGAGATACGCAGTATTTT. This gives the protein CASRSLGVGGVGDTQYF.

There are a few counts of this clonotype. Sequence at one end of the junction differs from germline and may be a read error. This chain joins TRBV6-2 or TRBV6-3 and TRBJ2-2, with TRBD2 identical over 8 bases. Germline V gene lookup returns CDR1 MNHEY and CDR2 SVGEGT. The CDR3 has 16 amino acids. The CDR3 nucleotides read TGTGCCAGCAGTTACTCCAGCGGGAGTCTAACCGGGGAGGTGTTTTTT. Its translation is CASSYSSGSLTGEVFF.

This clonotype has just a few counts. The J gene is TRBJ1-5, the V gene TRBV6-5; D ambiguous. Trimming shortened V by 0 bases and J by 8 bases, and 8 bases separated the two germline ends. The CDR3 sequence is 13 residues long. Per germline, CDR1 MNHEY and CDR2 SVGAGI. The CDR3 DNA follows: TGTGCCAGCAGTTACTCGATAAAAGAGCCCCAGCATTTT. This codes for CASSYSIKEPQHF.

This rearrangement joins TRBV14 to TRBJ2-1; TRBD2 matches at 13 bases. Germline-derived CDR1 and CDR2 are SGHDN and FVKESK. V lost 3 bases to trimming and J lost 10 bases; unmatched junction nucleotides: 9. The CDR3 is made up of 16 amino acids. The CDR3 sequence: CASSQLTSGGVTEQFF. In DNA form, the CDR3 reads TGTGCCAGCAGCCAGCTTACTAGCGGGGGGGTTACCGAGCAGTTCTTC. Together with reference TRBV14 and TRBJ2-1, the CDR3 gives the full variable domain: EAGVTQFPSHSVIEKGQTVTLRCDPISGHDNLYWYRRVMGKEIKFLLHFVKESKQDESGMPNNRFLAERTGGTYSTLKVQPAELEDSGVYFCASSQLTSGGVTEQFFGPGTRLTVL.

The chain recombines TRBV2 with TRBJ1-1; TRBD1 matches 9 bases. Germline loops: CDR1 SNHLY, CDR2 FYNNEI. V was pared by 1 base and J by 0 bases, with 15 bases of the junction left unmatched. The CDR3 length is 20 residues. In nucleotides, the CDR3 is TGTGCCAGCAGTGAAGGCCCTCCCGGGACAGGGTATGGGGTGAACACTGAAGCTTTCTTT. Translated: CASSEGPPGTGYGVNTEAFF.